Listed below are T cell receptor beta chains from one sample, sequenced in a study of blood T cell repertoires in COVID-19. Sequenced by immunoSEQ multiplex PCR; TCRdb stores in-frame clones only, minus some. This sample has a few hundred thousand clones, with approximately 87% found just once. Sequenced material: peripheral blood. These receptors were taken from a man between 60 and 75 years old who had recovered from COVID-19. Both conserved end residues are part of each CDR3. The order of the fields is V gene, J gene, CDR3 protein.

V: TRBV7-3
J: TRBJ2-1
CDR3: CASSYLTGTRDEQFF

V: TRBV6-1
J: TRBJ2-1
CDR3: CASSEYASEPYNEQFF

V: TRBV6-1
J: TRBJ1-2
CDR3: CASSEGGAGGYTF

V: TRBV3-1/TRBV3-2
J: TRBJ2-3
CDR3: CASSRGQGNVADTQYF

V: TRBV28
J: TRBJ1-1
CDR3: CASSPTDRNTEAFF

V: TRBV5-1
J: TRBJ2-7
CDR3: CASSVGTETYEQYF

V: TRBV9
J: TRBJ2-2
CDR3: CASSVGLAGGTGELFF

V: TRBV2
J: TRBJ2-1
CDR3: CASSRGGTRALQFF

V: TRBV6-5
J: TRBJ2-3
CDR3: CASTAGTSTDTQYF

V: TRBV4-1
J: TRBJ1-4
CDR3: CASSLQGQANEKLFF

V: TRBV2
J: TRBJ1-2
CDR3: CASRSDRTFGGYTF

V: TRBV5-1
J: TRBJ2-5
CDR3: CASPTTAGVQETQYF

V: TRBV9
J: TRBJ2-1
CDR3: CASSVASGGAPYNEQFF

V: TRBV5-4
J: TRBJ2-3
CDR3: CASSSALRGRLTSTDTQYF

V: TRBV2
J: TRBJ1-6
CDR3: CASTGTGNNSPLHF

V: TRBV5-1
J: TRBJ2-1
CDR3: CASSLQGQDNEQFF

V: TRBV11-3
J: TRBJ1-1
CDR3: CASSLSGGFEAFF

V: TRBV11-2
J: TRBJ2-1
CDR3: CASSLQRGYEQFF

V: TRBV9
J: TRBJ2-1
CDR3: CASSVGTYNEQFF

V: TRBV15
J: TRBJ2-3
CDR3: CATQGGTDTQYF

V: TRBV7-9
J: TRBJ2-7
CDR3: CASSPLGRPGQGNEQYF

V: TRBV29-1
J: TRBJ1-1
CDR3: CSGTVGFNTEAFF

V: TRBV6-5
J: TRBJ2-7
CDR3: CASSPGQGFEQYF

V: TRBV7-9
J: TRBJ1-4
CDR3: CASSSDRGIEKLFF

V: TRBV5-1
J: TRBJ1-1
CDR3: CASSLDMGNGGTEAFF

V: TRBV24-1
J: TRBJ2-1
CDR3: CATSDRSGGSYNEQFF

V: TRBV6-1
J: TRBJ2-3
CDR3: CASLGAIADTQYF

V: TRBV28
J: TRBJ2-1
CDR3: CASSLYGAMRPSGKSTYNEQFF

V: TRBV27
J: TRBJ1-3
CDR3: CASSNRYSGNTIYF

V: TRBV3-1/TRBV3-2
J: TRBJ2-3
CDR3: CASSQVPQSGSTDTQYF

V: TRBV6-1
J: TRBJ2-5
CDR3: CASSERLAGIRETQYF

V: TRBV6-5
J: TRBJ2-6
CDR3: CASSRGKTGANVLTF

V: TRBV10-2
J: TRBJ2-3
CDR3: CASRRLAEQDTQYF

V: TRBV30
J: TRBJ2-7
CDR3: CAWSTMTGIYEQYF

V: TRBV11-1
J: TRBJ2-7
CDR3: CASSLQGTGGYEQYF

V: TRBV6-6
J: TRBJ2-3
CDR3: CASRHHYRGTDTQYF

V: TRBV7-2
J: TRBJ1-1
CDR3: CASSPGTEAFF

V: TRBV28
J: TRBJ2-1
CDR3: CASRRGASGDNEQFF

V: TRBV9
J: TRBJ2-3
CDR3: CASSLQGVRTDTQYF